The present TCR beta chain was sequenced within a study of blood T cell repertoires in COVID-19. Across the study: COVID-19 samples collected from the United States, Italy and Spain covered acute and convalescent phases. Sources were T cells, B-cell-depleted T cells, or PBMCs; the material itself was cDNA or gDNA.

The length of the CDR3 is 16 residues. With 0 bases removed from V and 2 bases from J, the gap between germline ends came to 12 bases. The germline V gene has CDR1 MNHEY and CDR2 SVGAGI. It was during active infection that Seattle patients were enrolled and then longitudinally followed. Original analysis: Cell counts per sample came from amplifying reference gene primers. Sequencing used immunoSEQ multiplex PCR; TCRdb keeps in-frame clones, though not all of them. V and J calls and clone size are given by that table; D and trimming were obtained from the DNA. The sample has about 56,000 clones, 84% seen once; the top ten hold roughly 16%.

The receptor was derived from a man aged 55-75 years with COVID-19, enrolled during active disease. The sample taken for sequencing was peripheral blood. The V gene is TRBV6-5, the J gene TRBJ2-3, with D possibly TRBD2 on 6 matching bases. CDR3 sequence (DNA): TGTGCCAGCAGTTACTCGCGGTGGGGGGTCACAGATACGCAGTATTTT. This gives the protein CASSYSRWGVTDTQYF.